The 28 T cell receptor beta chains reported below all come from one sample, sequenced in a study of T cell responses to AZD1222 COVID-19 vaccine (dated by TCRdb to the early 2020s). Read against the paper, the sample's time point label means: about 28 days (+/-7) after the second vaccine dose. Read against the paper, the sample's treatment or condition label means: meningococcal conjugate vaccine given as trial control. The library came from the immunoSEQ multiplex PCR assay. In its TCRdb copy, this immuneACCESS table keeps in-frame sequences only and misses some clones. Where compared with another copy, unresolved V genes explain less than half of these, and the others have no known cause. Counted in this sample were about 76,000 clones; roughly 80% of them appeared once. The ten largest clones represent roughly 28% of the sample. The sample was peripheral blood, taken 28 days after the second dose of the MenACWY control vaccine. Receptors originate from an adult who received the MenACWY meningococcal vaccine as a control.

This clone was observed at least ten times. The J gene is TRBJ2-7, the V gene TRBV5-5; 10 bases line up with TRBD1. Germline V CDR1 and CDR2: SGHKS, YYEKEE (reference sequence). Trimming at V came to 3 bases and at J to 3 bases, leaving 9 bases not matched to a gene. CDR3 size: 16 residues. CDR3 loop: CASSSRQGARGYEQYF. CDR3 bases: TGTGCCAGCAGCTCCCGACAGGGGGCGAGGGGCTACGAGCAGTACTTC.

The V and J genes are TRBV11-2 and TRBJ2-7; D could derive from TRBD1 or TRBD2 (5 bases each). There are 15 residues in the CDR3. Per germline, CDR1 SGHAT and CDR2 FQNNGV. The V and J ends lost 5 bases and 2 bases respectively, with 16 bases between them. CDR3 nucleotide sequence: TGTGCCAGCAGCCCGGGATCGACAGTGGCCTACGAGCAGTACTTC. It specifies CASSPGSTVAYEQYF.

This clone was observed once. The gene calls are TRBV6-5 and TRBJ2-3; D ambiguous. The V gene's germline CDR1 is MNHEY and CDR2 SVGAGI. The CDR3 covers 11 residues. The V end was cut by 9 bases, the J end by 4 bases, with 8 bases between. The CDR3 spells CASSLSDTQYF. CDR3 nucleotides: TGTGCCAGTTCCCTTTCAGATACGCAGTATTTT.

This chain links TRBV29-1 with TRBJ2-2; D gene ambiguous. CDR1 SQVTM and CDR2 ANQGSEA come from the germline V gene. The ends were cut back, 4 bases at V and 2 bases at J, with 8 bases in the middle. The CDR3 totals 13 residues. The CDR3 coding sequence is TGCAGCGTTGGTGGGTTAAACACCGGGGAGCTGTTTTTT. Translation gives CSVGGLNTGELFF.

J is TRBJ2-5 and V is TRBV7-8; D is unclear. CDR1 SGHVS and CDR2 FQNEAQ come from the germline V gene. V dropped 5 bases and J dropped 4 bases, with 8 bases sitting between them. The CDR3 spans 12 residues. This CDR3 reads CASSRVLETQYF. The CDR3 nucleotides are TGTGCCAGCAGCCGGGTACTAGAGACCCAGTACTTC.

The chain carries TRBV7-2 and TRBJ2-3, with 9 bases matching TRBD2. V lost 7 bases, J lost 2 bases, and 7 bases stayed unmatched. The CDR3 extends over 15 amino acids. Germline V lookup: CDR1 SGHTA, CDR2 FQGNSA. The CDR3 DNA follows: TGTGCCAGCACCTTTCGCGGGGGGGCCACAGATACGCAGTATTTT. It is translated as CASTFRGGATDTQYF.

The rearrangement uses TRBV5-6 and TRBJ2-7, with no clear D. Germline CDR1 is SGHDT and CDR2 is YYEEEE. The V end was cut by 5 bases, the J end by 2 bases, with 5 bases between. The CDR3 has 11 residues. CDR3 sequence (DNA): TGTGCCAGCAGTTCCACCTACGAGCAGTACTTC. This encodes CASSSTYEQYF.

The rearrangement joins TRBV5-1 to TRBJ2-5, with 10 bases identical to TRBD2. Germline V CDR1 and CDR2: SGHRS, YFSETQ. The trim removed 2 bases at V and 2 bases at J, leaving 6 bases unmatched. CDR3 length equals 16 residues. CDR3 sequence: CASSLAGGLHQETQYF. In DNA form, the CDR3 reads TGCGCCAGCAGCTTAGCGGGGGGGCTCCATCAAGAGACCCAGTACTTC.

The chain uses TRBV6-5 and TRBJ1-1; 10 bases map to TRBD1. Unmatched junction bases numbered 10, after V lost 8 bases and J lost 7 bases. The CDR3 extends over 14 amino acids. Germline V gives CDR1 MNHEY, CDR2 SVGAGI. The CDR3 DNA sequence: TGTGCCAGCTTGGTGGGGACAGGGGTTGGTGAAGCTTTCTTT. It is translated as CASLVGTGVGEAFF.

This clone was recorded a few times. The rearrangement uses TRBV5-5 and TRBJ1-5; 7 nucleotides agree with TRBD1. After removal of 0 bases from V and 1 base from J, the junction contained 1 base not matched to a gene. CDR1 and CDR2 from the germline V gene are SGHKS and YYEKEE (reference sequence). The CDR3 spans 15 residues. The CDR3 DNA is TGTGCCAGCAGCTTGGGACAGGGAAGCAATCAGCCCCAGCATTTT. This sequence encodes CASSLGQGSNQPQHF.

J is TRBJ1-3 and V is TRBV11-2; unclear D gene. CDR3 length equals 14 residues. Trimming took 2 bases from V and 4 from J, leaving 9 bases between them. Germline V gene sequence: CDR1 SGHAT, CDR2 FQNNGV. CDR3 nucleotides: TGTGCCAGCAGCTTAAATTCCCAGGGAAACACCATATATTTT. Its translation: CASSLNSQGNTIYF.

The CDR3 DNA reads as TGTGCCAGCAGCGTAGGGGTAACGGCGCACAATGAGCAGTTCTTC. This codes for CASSVGVTAHNEQFF. This rearrangement joins TRBV9 to TRBJ2-1; the D is unclear. The CDR3 runs 15 residues. CDR1 SGDLS and CDR2 YYNGEE come from the germline V gene. Between the trimmed V and J ends, which lost 0 bases and 5 bases, there was a span of 12 bases.

The chain carries TRBV30 and TRBJ1-2; 8 nucleotides match TRBD1. Germline values: CDR1 GTSNPN, CDR2 SVGIG (reference sequence). The CDR3 sequence is 15 residues long. V lost 3 bases and J lost 3; bases outside the gene matches: 9. The CDR3 sequence: CAWSLGQAADYGYTF. The DNA of the CDR3 is TGTGCCTGGAGCTTGGGACAGGCCGCTGACTATGGCTACACCTTC.

This clone was seen ten or more times. This sequence joins TRBV7-2 and TRBJ2-5; D perhaps matches TRBD1 (5 bases). The germline gives CDR1 SGHTA, CDR2 FQGNSA. V dropped 1 base and J dropped 4 bases, with 10 bases sitting between them. The CDR3 is 14 residues long. CDR3 sequence (DNA): TGTGCCAGCAGCTTAGTTAGGCAGGGAGAGACCCAGTACTTC. Translating it yields CASSLVRQGETQYF.

The chain is built from TRBV27 and TRBJ1-5; D perhaps matches TRBD1 (6 bases). V was pared by 5 bases and J by 6 bases, with 17 bases between. The CDR3 runs 15 residues. Per the germline V gene, CDR1 is MNHEY and CDR2 is SMNVEV (reference sequence). CDR3 coding DNA: TGTGCCAGCAGTCCAATTTCAGGGGATCGTCAGCCCCAGCATTTT. Its protein is CASSPISGDRQPQHF.

The genes are TRBV3-1 (or the pseudogene TRBV3-2) and TRBJ1-2, with D perhaps matching TRBD1 (5 bases). The CDR3 consists of 12 residues. Trimming pared 4 bases from V and 7 bases from J, leaving 10 bases between. CDR1 and CDR2 (germline): LGHDT, YNNKEL (reference sequence). The chain's CDR3 is CASSPGTGGYTF. CDR3 DNA: TGTGCCAGCAGCCCCGGGACGGGTGGCTACACCTTC.

The chain uses TRBV5-4 and TRBJ1-1; 7 nucleotides line up with TRBD1. The V and J ends lost 4 bases and 4 bases, in that order; junction bases with no gene match: 7. This CDR3 is built from 14 residues. The germline V gene has CDR1 SGHNT and CDR2 YYREEE (reference sequence). For the CDR3, the DNA is TGTGCCAGCAGCAACTACAGGGGCGGCACTGAAGCTTTCTTT. Amino acid sequence: CASSNYRGGTEAFF. Combining the CDR3 with reference TRBV5-4 and TRBJ1-1 gives the whole variable domain ETGVTQSPTHLIKTRGQQVTLRCSSQSGHNTVSWYQQALGQGPQFIFQYYREEENGRGNFPPRFSGLQFPNYSSELNVNALELDDSALYLCASSNYRGGTEAFFGQGTRLTVV.

The chain joins TRBV2 to TRBJ1-6, with D perhaps matching TRBD1 (5 bases). The V gene's germline CDR1 is SNHLY and CDR2 FYNNEI. The CDR3 totals 14 residues. The V end lost 4 bases, the J end lost 6 bases, and 10 bases lay between the germline ends. The CDR3, as DNA: TGTGCCAGCAGTGCGGGACTGACTAATTCACCCCTCCACTTT. Translating it yields CASSAGLTNSPLHF.

The chain uses TRBV5-1 and TRBJ1-4, with D possibly TRBD1 on 5 matching bases. Trimming stripped 0 bases from V and 2 bases from J, with 11 bases between. The CDR3 extends over 16 amino acids. Germline CDR1 SGHRS, CDR2 YFSETQ. In DNA form, the CDR3 reads TGCGCCAGCAGCTTGGGGGCAGGGTCTACTAATGAAAAACTGTTTTTT. It specifies CASSLGAGSTNEKLFF.

The V and J genes are TRBV2 and TRBJ2-3; either TRBD1 or TRBD2 may fit D (5 bases each). The CDR3 extends over 14 amino acids. Germline CDR1 reads SNHLY; CDR2 reads FYNNEI. V was clipped by 6 bases and J by 5 bases, with 15 bases between them. CDR3 nucleotides: TGTGCCAGCAGGGGGGACCTAATACGAGATACGCAGTATTTT. Amino acids: CASRGDLIRDTQYF.

V usage is TRBV5-1 and J usage is TRBJ2-6; D is possibly TRBD2 (6 bases). The CDR3 is 19 residues long. Deletions cut 4 bases from V and 0 bases from J, with 20 bases between. Germline CDR1 reads SGHRS; CDR2 reads YFSETQ. CDR3 loop: CASSLYSQGLGSGANVLTF. The CDR3 DNA reads as TGCGCCAGCAGCCTATACTCCCAGGGACTCGGCTCTGGGGCCAACGTCCTGACTTTC. Combining the CDR3 with reference TRBV5-1 and TRBJ2-6 gives the whole variable domain KAGVTQTPRYLIKTRGQQVTLSCSPISGHRSVSWYQQTPGQGLQFLFEYFSETQRNKGNFPGRFSGRQFSNSRSEMNVSTLELGDSALYLCASSLYSQGLGSGANVLTFGAGSRLTVL.

Remarks on this clone: The identical CDR3 is also encoded by other nucleotide sequences in the sample. The V and J genes are TRBV28 and TRBJ1-1; D ambiguous. Trimming pared 3 bases from V and 2 bases from J, leaving 10 bases between. CDR1 is MDHEN, CDR2 SYDVKM, per germline. The CDR3 has 14 residues. The CDR3 bases are TGTGCCAGCAGTTTCGGTCGTCGTAACACTGAAGCTTTCTTT. Amino acids: CASSFGRRNTEAFF.

This chain uses TRBV11-3 with TRBJ2-2; 7 nucleotides match TRBD1. CDR3 length: 14 residues. V gave up 5 bases and J gave up 0 bases; unmatched junction bases: 0. The germline V gene encodes CDR1 SGHNT and CDR2 YENEEA. The CDR3 nucleotides are TGTGCCAGCAGCCAGGGGGCGAACACCGGGGAGCTGTTTTTT. As protein: CASSQGANTGELFF.

This clone was recorded once. The V and J genes are TRBV5-1 and TRBJ2-1, with TRBD2 matching over 7 bases. The germline gives CDR1 SGHRS, CDR2 YFSETQ. V trimming: 3 bases; J trimming: 7 bases; junction bases outside the gene matches: 1. The CDR3 length is 12 residues. The CDR3 nucleotides read TGCGCCAGCAGCTCAGCGGGGAATGAGCAGTTCTTC. It encodes CASSSAGNEQFF.

This chain connects TRBV18 to TRBJ2-7; a possible D gene is TRBD2 (5 bases). V was shortened by 6 bases and J by 3 bases, with 15 bases between the two germline ends. In germline, CDR1 is KGHSH, CDR2 LQKENI. This CDR3 spans 14 amino acids. The CDR3 DNA sequence: TGTGCCAGCTCCCCGGGGAAGGGAAGCTACGAGCAGTACTTC. This codes for CASSPGKGSYEQYF.

Only one count was recorded for this clone. The rearrangement joins TRBV27 to TRBJ1-4, with 9 bases identical to TRBD1. CDR3 length: 18 amino acids. V gave up 4 bases and J gave up 7 bases; unmatched junction bases: 16. The germline V gene encodes CDR1 MNHEY and CDR2 SMNVEV (reference sequence). This CDR3 reads CASSSLGDRAFRGEKLFF. The CDR3 nucleotides read TGTGCCAGCAGTTCACTTGGGGACAGGGCTTTCCGGGGTGAAAAACTGTTTTTT.

The chain has TRBV7-9 and TRBJ1-1; the D is unclear. The V end lost 5 bases, the J end lost 5 bases, and 12 bases lay between the germline ends. CDR3 size: 13 residues. Germline loops: CDR1 SEHNR, CDR2 FQNEAQ (reference sequence). The CDR3 loop reads CASSKAYGTEAFF. As DNA, the CDR3 is TGTGCCAGCAGCAAGGCATACGGTACTGAAGCTTTCTTT.

Here the CDR3 reads CPKRRGGSYEQFF. The CDR3 DNA sequence: TGTCCGAAACGGCGGGGGGGTTCTTATGAGCAGTTCTTC. The chain employs TRBV7-6 and TRBJ2-1; 9 nucleotides line up with TRBD2. CDR1 is SGHVS, CDR2 FNYEAQ, per germline. CDR3 size: 13 residues.